This record concerns one T cell receptor (beta chain) sequence. This sample stems from a study of blood T cell repertoires in COVID-19. The germline V gene encodes CDR1 LGHDT and CDR2 YNNKEL (reference sequence). V shed 1 base, J shed 10 bases, and the junction held 9 bases outside the gene matches. The CDR3 sequence is 17 residues long. Original processing notes: Estimates of nucleated cell counts were drawn from the amplification of reference gene primers. TCRdb's copy holds only in-frame clones and misses some; the assay was immunoSEQ multiplex PCR. The V and J calls and clone size come from that table; D and trimming were worked out from the DNA. The sample has 150,000 to 200,000 clones, 90% seen once.

The sequenced sample was peripheral blood. The chain is built from TRBV3-1 (or the pseudogene TRBV3-2) and TRBJ1-6, with 11 positions matching TRBD1. The TCR sequence derives from a man aged 50-59 years with acute or convalescent COVID-19. As DNA, the CDR3 is TGTGCCAGCAGCCAAGCCACAACGGGGACAGGGGGATCACCCCTCCACTTT. This sequence encodes CASSQATTGTGGSPLHF.